One T cell receptor (beta chain) is described in this entry. This entry belongs to a study of cytomegalovirus exposure and HLA in healthy donors. In the PCR, 60 Vbeta and 13 Jbeta primers were used. The table came from immunoSEQ multiplex PCR; TCRdb's copy has only in-frame clones and leaves some out. The table has approximately 41,000 clones, approximately 81% seen once. This CDR3 is 15 amino acids long. V lost 1 base and J lost 0, with 7 bases in between. Germline CDR1 is SGDLS and CDR2 is YYNGEE. The sequence came from a man aged 50-59 years in good health and CMV-seronegative. This chain uses TRBV9 with TRBJ2-2; D is uncertain. The sample comprised PBMCs. As DNA, the CDR3 is TGTGCCAGCAGCGTATCACCTACGAACACCGGGGAGCTGTTTTTT. Translation gives CASSVSPTNTGELFF.